These T cell receptor beta chains were read from a single sample in a study of T cell responses to AZD1222 COVID-19 vaccine. The table came from immunoSEQ multiplex PCR; TCRdb's copy has only in-frame clones and leaves some out. This sample carries 86,000 or so clones, about nine tenths of them seen once, and the ten largest clones take more than 9%. This specimen consisted of peripheral blood, obtained 28 days after the second AZD1222 dose. The source is an adult who received the AZD1222 COVID-19 vaccine. Each CDR3 is given with its conserved first and last residue. A D gene is named only where the DNA matches it firmly. Clone size appears in some rows only: once, few, many, or a class for an expanded clone.

clone_size	v_call	d_call	j_call	cdr3_nt	cdr3_aa
-	TRBV7-3	-	TRBJ1-1	TGTGCCAGCAGCCACTCACGTGAAGCTTTCTTT	CASSHSREAFF
once	TRBV19	-	TRBJ1-1	TGTGCCAGTAGTATAGTCTTTTCGACAGAAGCTTTCTTT	CASSIVFSTEAFF
-	TRBV4-2	-	TRBJ2-1	TGTGCCAGCAGCCAAGATAGGCAGGGGGGGTCTTTCGAGCAGTTCTTC	CASSQDRQGGSFEQFF
once	TRBV6-5	-	TRBJ1-5	TGTGCCAGCAGCACTTCCAATCAGCCCCAGCATTTT	CASSTSNQPQHF
-	TRBV2	-	TRBJ1-5	TGTGCCAGCGGGACAACAGGGACTTTTCAGCCCCAGCATTTT	CASGTTGTFQPQHF
-	TRBV13	TRBD2	TRBJ2-4	TGTGCCAGCAGCTCCCGGGGACTAGCGGCCAAAAACATTCAGTACTTC	CASSSRGLAAKNIQYF
-	TRBV5-5	-	TRBJ1-2	TGTGCCAGCAGCTTGGATCTCGGAGACCTCTATGGCTACACCTTC	CASSLDLGDLYGYTF
-	TRBV6-5	-	TRBJ1-1	TGTGCCAGCCGGGGCGGGTGGGGTACTGAAGCTTTCTTT	CASRGGWGTEAFF
many	TRBV5-1	-	TRBJ1-2	TGCGCCAGCAAACCAACAGGGTTTGGAGGCTACACCTTC	CASKPTGFGGYTF
-	TRBV5-6	-	TRBJ2-1	TGTGCCAGCAGCTTAGAGCTCGGTCGCAATGAGCAGTTCTTC	CASSLELGRNEQFF
few	TRBV19	TRBD1	TRBJ2-3	TGTGCCAGTAGTATCTACCTGGGGACAGGGGGAACAGATACGCAGTATTTT	CASSIYLGTGGTDTQYF
-	TRBV30	-	TRBJ2-4	TGTGCCTGGAGGGCTGAAGCCAAAAACATTCAGTACTTC	CAWRAEAKNIQYF
once	TRBV2	TRBD1	TRBJ2-2	TGTGCCAGCAGTTACGACAGGGGAGGCACCGGGGAGCTGTTTTTT	CASSYDRGGTGELFF
-	TRBV7-9	-	TRBJ2-7	TGTGCCAGCAGCTCCACCGGGACCCTATCCTACGAGCAGTACTTC	CASSSTGTLSYEQYF
-	TRBV18	-	TRBJ2-3	TGTGCCAGCTCACCACCGGTAGGCAGAGATACGCAGTATTTT	CASSPPVGRDTQYF
once	TRBV16	-	TRBJ2-2	TGTGCCAGCAGCCATACGGGGGCTTGGACCGGGGAGCTGTTTTTT	CASSHTGAWTGELFF
-	TRBV3-1/TRBV3-2	TRBD2	TRBJ2-1	TGTGCCAGCAGCCGAGGAGCTAGCGGGAATTCTGAGCAGTTCTTC	CASSRGASGNSEQFF
-	TRBV5-1	-	TRBJ1-1	TGCGCCAGCAGTGGGGGCCTGCACACTGAAGCTTTCTTT	CASSGGLHTEAFF
once	TRBV18	TRBD1	TRBJ1-6	TGTGCCAGCTCACCCGTAGGGACAGAACTTTATTCACCCCTCCACTTT	CASSPVGTELYSPLHF
-	TRBV19	-	TRBJ1-5	TGTGCCAGTAGTCCCGGGCCCCAAGGTCAGCCCCAGCATTTT	CASSPGPQGQPQHF
-	TRBV10-3	-	TRBJ1-2	TGTGCCATCAGTGAGGTAGGACTGGGCTATGGCTACACCTTC	CAISEVGLGYGYTF
-	TRBV18	TRBD2	TRBJ2-2	TGTGCCAGCTCACTAGCGGGAGGGACGAACACCGGGGAGCTGTTTTTT	CASSLAGGTNTGELFF
few	TRBV7-9	-	TRBJ1-4	TGTGCCAGCAGCTTGGGGCAACAACTTAATGAAAAACTGTTTTTT	CASSLGQQLNEKLFF
-	TRBV5-4	-	TRBJ2-7	TGTGCCAGCAGCTTTCCCAGCGACCGTGCGGAGCAGTACTTC	CASSFPSDRAEQYF
-	TRBV5-6	-	TRBJ2-6	TGTGCCAGCAGGGGGAGGACTGGGGCCAACGTCCTGACTTTC	CASRGRTGANVLTF
-	TRBV20-1	TRBD2	TRBJ2-5	TGCAGTAGCGGGGGGCGAGAGACCCAGTACTTC	CSSGGRETQYF
-	TRBV3-1/TRBV3-2	-	TRBJ1-1	TGTGCCAGCAGCCAAGATTGGAAGAACACTGAAGCTTTCTTT	CASSQDWKNTEAFF
-	TRBV28	-	TRBJ1-1	TGTGCCAGCAGTTTAGCCCCGAGGCGGAACACTGAAGCTTTCTTT	CASSLAPRRNTEAFF
-	TRBV11-2	-	TRBJ1-5	TGTGCCAGCAGCTTAGGCAGGGGAAGACAGCCCCAGCATTTT	CASSLGRGRQPQHF
-	TRBV6-6	-	TRBJ1-1	TGTGCCACCACTCTGCTCCAGAACACTGAAGCTTTCTTT	CATTLLQNTEAFF
-	TRBV5-6	-	TRBJ1-1	TGTGCCAGCAGCCCCGGGGGGGGAAGGGGCACTGAAGCTTTCTTT	CASSPGGGRGTEAFF
-	TRBV11-1	-	TRBJ2-5	TGTGCCAGCAGCTTCCGACAGGTGGGACAAGAGACCCAGTACTTC	CASSFRQVGQETQYF
-	TRBV30	-	TRBJ1-2	TGTGCCTGGAGGGCATTGGGCACCAACTATGGCTACACCTTC	CAWRALGTNYGYTF
-	TRBV5-1	-	TRBJ1-2	TGCGCCAGCAGCTCCGACACCGACTATGGCTACACCTTC	CASSSDTDYGYTF
once	TRBV9	-	TRBJ1-2	TGTGCCAGCAGCGTAGGACCGGATGGCTACACCTTC	CASSVGPDGYTF
-	TRBV7-9	-	TRBJ2-7	TGTGCCAGCAGCTTTGATTATGCCCGGGACTCTCCCGTCCGCGAGCAGTACTTC	CASSFDYARDSPVREQYF
-	TRBV7-8	-	TRBJ1-1	TGTGCCAGCAGTTTCCAGGGTACCGCCACCGCTTTCTTT	CASSFQGTATAFF
-	TRBV3-1/TRBV3-2	-	TRBJ1-2	TGTGCCAGCAGCCAAAATACCGGGGGCCGGAAGGGTGGCTACACCTTC	CASSQNTGGRKGGYTF
-	TRBV7-9	TRBD1	TRBJ1-2	TGTGCCAGCAGCCCCCCAGGGACAGGGAACTATGGCTACACCTTC	CASSPPGTGNYGYTF
-	TRBV12-3/TRBV12-4	-	TRBJ2-7	TGTGCCAGCAGTTTATGGGGCTCCTACGAGCAGTACTTC	CASSLWGSYEQYF
-	TRBV4-2	-	TRBJ1-1	TGTGCCAGCAGCCAAGATCTTGGGGCGCCGGGGACTGAAGCTTTCTTT	CASSQDLGAPGTEAFF
-	TRBV11-3	-	TRBJ1-4	TGTGCCAGCAGCGCAGCGGGGGGAAGCCTGTTTTTT	CASSAAGGSLFF
-	TRBV12-5	-	TRBJ2-7	TGTGCTAGTGGTTTGTGCGGAGAGAACGGGGATTACGAGCAGTACTTC	CASGLCGENGDYEQYF
-	TRBV20-1	-	TRBJ2-5	TGCAGTGCTCCACCCTCTGAGACCCAGTACTTC	CSAPPSETQYF